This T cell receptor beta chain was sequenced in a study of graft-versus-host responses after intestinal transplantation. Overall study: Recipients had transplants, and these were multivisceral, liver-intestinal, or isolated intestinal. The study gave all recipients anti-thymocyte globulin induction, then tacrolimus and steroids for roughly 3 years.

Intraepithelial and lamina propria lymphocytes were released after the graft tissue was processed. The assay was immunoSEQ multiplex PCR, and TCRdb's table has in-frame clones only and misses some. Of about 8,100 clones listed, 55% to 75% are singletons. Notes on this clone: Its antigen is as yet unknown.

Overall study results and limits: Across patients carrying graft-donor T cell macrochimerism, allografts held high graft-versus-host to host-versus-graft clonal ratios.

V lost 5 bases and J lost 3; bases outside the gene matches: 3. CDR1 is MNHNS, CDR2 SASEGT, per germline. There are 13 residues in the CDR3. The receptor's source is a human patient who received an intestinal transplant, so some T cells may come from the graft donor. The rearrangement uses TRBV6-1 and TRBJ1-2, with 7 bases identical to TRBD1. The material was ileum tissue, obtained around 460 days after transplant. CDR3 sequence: CASSWTGDYGYTF. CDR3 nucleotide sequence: TGTGCCAGCAGTTGGACAGGAGACTATGGCTACACCTTC.